What follows is one T cell receptor (beta chain) and its context. Using immunoSEQ multiplex PCR, the repertoire was profiled, and TCRdb retains in-frame clones only, with some absent. The repertoire holds 180,000 or so clones, with 89% as singletons. These data originate in a study of blood T cell repertoires in COVID-19. Study-level background: The United States, Italy and Spain supplied acute and convalescent COVID-19 samples.

In assigning cohorts, the study relied on participant-reported clinical history. The CDR3 covers 13 residues. Trimming pared 6 bases from V and 6 bases from J, leaving 9 bases between. Germline CDR1 and CDR2: MNHEY and SVGAGI. The sequenced material came from PBMCs or T cells enriched from blood (not recorded which). V is TRBV6-5 and J is TRBJ1-6; D gene unclear. The receptor's source is a middle-aged woman with acute COVID-19. This CDR3 is CASSRVLNSPLHF. The DNA for the CDR3 is TGTGCCAGCAGCCGGGTTCTTAATTCACCCCTCCACTTT.